This TCR beta chain is from a study of T cells in Graves' hyperthyroidism and ophthalmopathy. This clonotype was detected ten times or more. Germline assignment: CDR1 SGHRS and CDR2 YFSETQ. Trimming took 1 base from V and 1 from J, leaving 8 bases between them. This CDR3 contains 14 residues. The source material, RNA transcripts, was used to amplify TCR beta CDR3 regions. HTBI primers were used for first-round RT-PCR of the TCR CDR3. Each CDR3 protein gets one entry after TCRdb re-called the multiplex PCR reads with MiXCR. In the table there are about 600,000 distinct CDR3 sequences, approximately 15% of which are singletons.

The TCR originated in a woman between 40 and 55 years old with Graves' ophthalmopathy. V and J are TRBV5-1 and TRBJ1-1, with unresolved D. The sequenced material came from blood. CDR3: CASSLTSGNTEAFF. CDR3 coding DNA: TGCGCCAGCAGCTTGACTTCAGGGAACACTGAAGCTTTCTTT.